Listed here are 20 T cell receptor beta chains from one sample, sequenced in a study of Graves' ophthalmopathy and Graves' hyperthyroidism. Beta-chain TCR CDR3 regions were amplified from RNA transcripts. Second-round multiplex PCR followed a first-round RT-PCR using HTBI primers. Each CDR3 protein is one row after TCRdb ran MiXCR on the multiplex PCR reads. This table holds about 170,000 distinct CDR3 sequences, less than 45% found once. Sequencing input: peripheral blood. These receptor sequences come from a woman aged 40 to 55 with Graves' ophthalmopathy.

This chain joins TRBV12-3 or TRBV12-4 and TRBJ2-2, with D tentatively TRBD2 (7 bases). V was trimmed by 4 bases and J by 0 bases, leaving 9 bases between them. The CDR3 spans 15 residues. CDR3 in amino acids: CASSSGGANTGELFF. The DNA of the CDR3 is TGTGCCAGCAGTTCGGGGGGCGCGAACACCGGGGAGCTGTTTTTT.

This clonotype was recorded at least ten times. This sequence joins TRBV20-1 and TRBJ2-7; D perhaps matches TRBD2 (6 bases). Trimming took off 6 bases at V and 3 bases at J, with 18 bases between the two ends. From germline, CDR1 is DFQATT and CDR2 SNEGSKA (reference sequence). CDR3 length equals 14 residues. CDR3 protein: CSAPRDGGFYEQYF. The CDR3 region has the DNA TGCAGTGCACCGCGGGACGGTGGCTTCTACGAGCAGTACTTC.

The rearrangement uses TRBV6-4 and TRBJ2-7; 11 positions match TRBD1. Germline V gene lookup returns CDR1 MRHNA and CDR2 SNTAGT. The length of the CDR3 is 17 residues. V shed 4 bases and J 1 base; nucleotides not matched to a gene: 9. For the CDR3, the DNA is TGTGCCAGCAGTGCCTTAAAAGGACAGGGGGCGTCCTACGAGCAGTACTTC. Protein sequence: CASSALKGQGASYEQYF.

The chain couples TRBV28 to TRBJ2-2; D gene ambiguous. Germline CDR1 reads MDHEN; CDR2 reads SYDVKM. The CDR3 loop spans 14 amino acids. V gave up 6 bases and J gave up 5 bases, with 13 bases separating them. The CDR3 sequence: CASSTYSYTGELFF. CDR3 bases: TGTGCCAGCAGCACCTACAGTTATACCGGGGAGCTGTTTTTT.

This clonotype was detected ten times or more. The rearrangement joins TRBV28 to TRBJ2-7, with a weak D call TRBD2 (6 bases). V was shortened by 4 bases and J by 3 bases, with 13 bases between the two germline ends. There are 14 residues in the CDR3. Germline values: CDR1 MDHEN, CDR2 SYDVKM. CDR3 nucleotides: TGTGCCAGCAGTTCGGGACTTGAGTACTACGAGCAGTACTTC. It yields the protein CASSSGLEYYEQYF.

This clonotype was picked up many times. V and J are TRBV6-2 or TRBV6-3 and TRBJ2-5, with 9 nucleotides matching TRBD2. The germline V gene has CDR1 MNHEY and CDR2 SVGEGT. V lost 6 bases and J lost 2; bases outside the gene matches: 7. This CDR3 contains 15 residues. This CDR3 reads CASSHRLAGQETQYF. Written as DNA, the CDR3 is TGTGCCAGCAGCCACCGGCTAGCGGGGCAAGAGACCCAGTACTTC.

There are many counts of this clonotype. The chain is built from TRBV4-3 and TRBJ1-5; D is ambiguous. CDR1 and CDR2 from the germline V gene are LGHNA and YSLEER. The CDR3 contains 13 residues. The V end was cut by 0 bases, the J end by 6 bases, with 6 bases between. In DNA, the CDR3 is TGCGCCAGCAGCCAAGATTTTATTCAGCCCCAGCATTTT. It yields the protein CASSQDFIQPQHF.

The sample holds a few counts of this clonotype. The rearrangement uses TRBV7-2 and TRBJ1-1; D unclear. There are 13 residues in the CDR3. Trimming removed 5 bases from V and 1 base from J, with 8 bases in between. The germline CDR1 and CDR2 sequences are SGHTA and FQGNSA. The CDR3 sequence is CASSVRQNTEAFF. Written as DNA, the CDR3 is TGTGCCAGCAGCGTCCGACAGAACACTGAAGCTTTCTTT.

This clonotype appeared many times. The chain is built from TRBV12-3 or TRBV12-4 and TRBJ1-1; 7 bases align to TRBD1. J gave up 10 bases and V 5 bases, and 13 bases lay outside the gene matches. This CDR3 has 14 residues. DNA for the CDR3: TGTGCCAGCAGTGGGGACAGTGAAACCCGGGGAGCTTTCTTT. The encoded protein is CASSGDSETRGAFF.

This clonotype was counted ten times or more. The rearrangement uses TRBV28 and TRBJ1-1, with a possible D match to TRBD1 (5 bases). The CDR3 totals 14 residues. V lost 6 bases and J 0 bases, leaving 11 bases between the germline ends. Germline-derived CDR1 and CDR2 are MDHEN and SYDVKM. CDR3 DNA sequence: TGTGCCAGCAGGCTTGGGGGTATGAACACTGAAGCTTTCTTT. Its translation: CASRLGGMNTEAFF.

At least ten counts were recorded for this clonotype. The chain recombines TRBV2 with TRBJ1-5, with a weak D call TRBD1 (6 bases). CDR3 length: 15 residues. V shed 10 bases and J shed 0 bases, with 16 bases lying between them. Per germline, CDR1 SNHLY and CDR2 FYNNEI. CDR3 amino acids: CATTEDRTSNQPQHF. The CDR3 region has the DNA TGTGCCACCACAGAAGACAGGACTAGCAATCAGCCCCAGCATTTT.

This clonotype was observed many times. The genes are TRBV12-3 or TRBV12-4 and TRBJ2-7; 10 bases match TRBD1. The CDR3 has 13 amino acids. J gave up 6 bases and V 5 bases, and 4 bases lay outside the gene matches. The CDR3 sequence: CASSRGQGVEQYF. The CDR3 DNA is TGTGCCAGCAGTCGAGGACAGGGGGTCGAGCAGTACTTC.

This clonotype was observed at least ten times. The rearrangement joins TRBV30 to TRBJ2-7; TRBD1 is a possible D gene (6 bases). The CDR3 is 12 residues long. V shed 2 bases and J shed 6 bases, with 11 bases lying between them. Per germline, CDR1 GTSNPN and CDR2 SVGIG (reference sequence). The CDR3 loop is CAWSTGSGEQYF. The DNA for the CDR3 is TGTGCCTGGAGTACAGGGTCCGGCGAGCAGTACTTC.

This clonotype was seen only once. This chain uses TRBV20-1 with TRBJ2-5, with 10 bases aligning to TRBD1. Germline CDR1 reads DFQATT; CDR2 reads SNEGSKA (reference sequence). V lost 3 bases, J lost 5 bases, and 12 bases stayed unmatched. CDR3 length: 16 residues. This chain's CDR3 is CSARGQGLLGGETQYF. The CDR3 DNA sequence: TGCAGTGCTAGGGGACAGGGGTTACTTGGGGGGGAGACCCAGTACTTC.

This clonotype was recorded a few times. The chain has TRBV7-2 and TRBJ2-5; D may correspond to TRBD1 or TRBD2 (5 bases each). Germline V gives CDR1 SGHTA, CDR2 FQGNSA. This CDR3 region has 14 residues. Trimming pared 5 bases from V and 0 bases from J, leaving 10 bases between. CDR3 coding DNA: TGTGCCAGCAGCCCCGGGACCTACCAAGAGACCCAGTACTTC. Its translation: CASSPGTYQETQYF.

This rearrangement joins TRBV6-1 to TRBJ1-5; D gene uncertain. V was cut by 4 bases and J by 0 bases, with 10 bases left in between. Germline CDR1 reads MNHNS; CDR2 reads SASEGT. This CDR3 spans 15 amino acids. The CDR3 loop is CASSAHSNSNQPQHF. The CDR3 nucleotides read TGTGCCAGCAGTGCACACAGCAATAGCAATCAGCCCCAGCATTTT.

This clonotype was seen a few times. The V gene is TRBV24-1, the J gene TRBJ2-5; a weak D match, TRBD2 (6 bases). This CDR3 is 15 amino acids long. The V gene's germline CDR1 is KGHDR and CDR2 SFDVKD. V lost 0 bases and J 2 bases, leaving 9 bases between the germline ends. The DNA for the CDR3 is TGTGCCACCAGTGATTTGCCCGGGGGACAAGAGACCCAGTACTTC. It is translated as CATSDLPGGQETQYF.

The chain employs TRBV12-3 or TRBV12-4 and TRBJ1-2; 9 bases are a match to TRBD1. The V segment lost 8 bases and the J segment 3 bases; nucleotides outside the gene matches: 16. This CDR3 has 17 amino acids. This CDR3 is CASGDRRTGAFDYGYTF. For the CDR3, the DNA is TGTGCCAGCGGTGATCGCCGGACAGGGGCCTTTGACTATGGCTACACCTTC.

Here the CDR3 DNA reads TGTGCCAGCAGCTTAAGGGCTACCGACACCGGGGAGCTGTTTTTT. Protein: CASSLRATDTGELFF. The V gene is TRBV7-2, the J gene TRBJ2-2; D not certain. V was cut by 2 bases and J by 3 bases, with 10 bases left in between. CDR1 is SGHTA, CDR2 FQGNSA, per germline. CDR3 size: 15 residues.

In regard to this clonotype: An end of the junction does not agree with germline; a read error may underlie this. The chain uses TRBV12-3 or TRBV12-4 and TRBJ1-1; 9 positions match TRBD1. CDR3 length: 15 residues. Here the CDR3 DNA reads TGTGCCAGCAGTTTAATCGGGACAGGGAACGCTGAAGCTTTCTTT. Translating gives CASSLIGTGNAEAFF.